A single sample gave rise to the 2 T cell receptor beta chains below, sequenced in a study of cytomegalovirus exposure and HLA in healthy donors. A multiplex PCR was run with 60 Vbeta primers and 13 Jbeta primers. The table came from immunoSEQ multiplex PCR; TCRdb's copy has only in-frame clones and leaves some out. This table has 80,000 to 95,000 clones, 65% to 80% appearing once. Sequences were obtained from PBMCs. All receptors derive from a woman aged 18 to 35 in good health and CMV-seropositive.

The J gene is TRBJ2-3, the V gene TRBV2, with a weak D call TRBD2 (5 bases). The CDR3 is 12 amino acids. Trimming removed 3 bases at V and 5 bases at J, with 6 bases between. From germline, CDR1 is SNHLY and CDR2 FYNNEI. CDR3 sequence reads: CASSDRGDTQYF. The CDR3 DNA sequence: TGTGCCAGCAGTGATCGGGGAGATACGCAGTATTTT.

J is TRBJ2-1 and V is TRBV6-1; 8 bases line up with TRBD1. With 3 bases clipped from V and 0 bases from J, the junction kept 1 base outside the gene matches. This CDR3 region has 15 residues. Germline CDR1 is MNHNS and CDR2 is SASEGT. CDR3 bases: TGTGCCAGCAGTGAGGACAGGGTCTCCTACAATGAGCAGTTCTTC. This gives the protein CASSEDRVSYNEQFF.